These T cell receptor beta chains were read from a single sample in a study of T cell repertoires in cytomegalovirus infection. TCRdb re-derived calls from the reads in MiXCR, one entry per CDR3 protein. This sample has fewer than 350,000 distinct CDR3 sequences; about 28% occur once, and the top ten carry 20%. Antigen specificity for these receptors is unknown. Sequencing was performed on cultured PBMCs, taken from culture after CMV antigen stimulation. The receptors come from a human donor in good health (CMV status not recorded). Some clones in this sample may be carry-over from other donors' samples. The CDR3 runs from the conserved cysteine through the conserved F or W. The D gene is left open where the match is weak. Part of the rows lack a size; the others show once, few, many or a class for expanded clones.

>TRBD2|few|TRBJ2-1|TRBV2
CASRTSGRGGTSYNEQFF
TGTGCCAGCAGGACTAGCGGGAGAGGTGGGACGTCCTACAATGAGCAGTTCTTC
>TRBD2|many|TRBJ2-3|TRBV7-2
CASSSSPGGGPDTQYF
TGTGCCAGCAGCTCATCTCCGGGAGGGGGTCCAGATACGCAGTATTTT
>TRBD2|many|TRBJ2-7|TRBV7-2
CASSLGGSGRAGQYF
TGTGCCAGCAGCTTAGGGGGTAGCGGGAGGGCTGGGCAGTACTTC
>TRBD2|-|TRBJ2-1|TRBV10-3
CAISDSGEGYNEQFF
TGTGCCATCAGTGACAGTGGGGAGGGATACAATGAGCAGTTCTTC
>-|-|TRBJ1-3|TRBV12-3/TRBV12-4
CASSSEDTIYF
TGTGCCAGCAGTTCCGAAGACACCATATATTTT
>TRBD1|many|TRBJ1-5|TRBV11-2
CASSATGGQPQHF
TGTGCCAGCAGCGCGACAGGGGGGCAGCCCCAGCATTTT
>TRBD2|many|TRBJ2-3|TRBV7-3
CASSLGTSGSTDTQYF
TGTGCCAGCAGCTTGGGGACTAGCGGGAGCACAGATACGCAGTATTTT
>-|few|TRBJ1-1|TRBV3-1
CASSQVAGNTEAFF
TGTGCCAGCAGCCAAGTAGCCGGGAACACTGAAGCTTTCTTT
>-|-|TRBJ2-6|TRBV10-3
CAISSVSSGANVLTF
TGTGCCATCAGTAGCGTATCCTCTGGGGCCAACGTCCTGACTTTC
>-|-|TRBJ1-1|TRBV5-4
CASRLGQRGTEAFF
TGTGCCAGCAGACTTGGACAGCGGGGCACTGAAGCTTTCTTT
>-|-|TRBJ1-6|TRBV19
CASSIPREARYSPLHF
TGTGCCAGTAGTATCCCCCGGGAGGCACGGTATTCACCCCTCCACTTT
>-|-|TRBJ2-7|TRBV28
CANWDTSSYEQYF
TGTGCCAACTGGGACACCTCATCGTACGAGCAGTACTTC
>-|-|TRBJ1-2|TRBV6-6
CASSYSSALGGYTF
TGTGCCAGCAGTTACTCGTCCGCCTTGGGTGGCTACACCTTC
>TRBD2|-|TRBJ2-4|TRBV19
CASSIDNSGGAAKNIQYF
TGTGCCAGTAGTATAGATAATAGCGGGGGGGCTGCCAAAAACATTCAGTACTTC
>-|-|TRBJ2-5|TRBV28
CASSFRATKKETQYF
TGTGCCAGCAGTTTCAGGGCCACCAAGAAAGAGACCCAGTACTTC
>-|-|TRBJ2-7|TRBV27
CASSLSRGRGGYEQYF
TGTGCCAGCAGTTTATCCAGGGGCAGGGGTGGGTACGAGCAGTACTTC
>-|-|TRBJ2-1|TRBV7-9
CASSLASGWIYNEQFF
TGTGCCAGCAGCTTAGCGTCTGGGTGGATCTACAATGAGCAGTTCTTC
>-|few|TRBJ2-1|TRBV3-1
CASSLRRGTLYNEQFF
TGTGCCAGCAGCCTCAGGAGGGGGACTTTGTACAATGAGCAGTTCTTC
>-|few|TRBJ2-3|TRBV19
CASSMASSTDTQYF
TGTGCCAGTAGTATGGCGTCAAGCACAGATACGCAGTATTTT
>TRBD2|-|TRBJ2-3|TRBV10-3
CATGRGGSTDTQYF
TGTGCCACCGGTCGGGGGGGTAGCACAGATACGCAGTATTTT
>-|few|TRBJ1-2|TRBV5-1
CASSFGGGYTF
TGCGCCAGCAGCTTTGGGGGTGGCTACACCTTC
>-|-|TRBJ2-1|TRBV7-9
CASSYENEQFF
TGTGCCAGCAGCTATGAAAATGAGCAGTTCTTC
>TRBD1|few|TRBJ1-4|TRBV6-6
CASSYSTDRRGKLFF
TGTGCCAGCAGTTACTCAACGGACAGGAGGGGAAAACTGTTTTTT
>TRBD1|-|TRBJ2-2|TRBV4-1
CASSQEDRVGTGELFF
TGCGCCAGCAGCCAAGAAGACAGGGTGGGCACCGGGGAGCTGTTTTTT
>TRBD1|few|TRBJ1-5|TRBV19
CASSIPGTGINQPQHF
TGTGCCAGTAGTATACCCGGGACAGGGATCAATCAGCCCCAGCATTTT
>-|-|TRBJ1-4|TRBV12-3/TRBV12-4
CASLDRTNEKLFF
TGTGCCAGCCTCGATAGGACTAATGAAAAACTGTTTTTT
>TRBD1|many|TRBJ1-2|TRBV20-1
CSASPGQGASYGYTF
TGCAGTGCTAGTCCGGGGCAGGGGGCAAGCTATGGCTACACCTTC
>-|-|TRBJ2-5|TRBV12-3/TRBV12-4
CASSQEGLSQETQYF
TGTGCCAGCAGCCAGGAGGGCCTGTCTCAAGAGACCCAGTACTTC
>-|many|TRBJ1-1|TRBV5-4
CASSLARSPEAFF
TGTGCCAGCAGCTTGGCCAGGTCCCCTGAAGCTTTCTTT
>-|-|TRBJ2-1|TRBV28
CASGGVGGPYNEQFF
TGTGCCAGCGGTGGTGTAGGGGGTCCCTACAATGAGCAGTTCTTC
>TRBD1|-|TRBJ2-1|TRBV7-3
CASSAGTGDGEQFF
TGTGCCAGCAGCGCCGGGACAGGGGACGGTGAGCAGTTCTTC
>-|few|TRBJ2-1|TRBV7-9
CASSLGDGDYNEQFF
TGTGCCAGCAGCTTGGGGGATGGGGACTACAATGAGCAGTTCTTC
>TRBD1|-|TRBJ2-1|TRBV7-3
CASSSGGRDRTYNEQFF
TGTGCCAGCAGTTCAGGGGGCCGGGACAGGACGTACAATGAGCAGTTCTTC
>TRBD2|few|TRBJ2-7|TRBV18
CASSPGTNYEQYF
TGTGCCAGCTCACCAGGGACTAACTACGAGCAGTACTTC
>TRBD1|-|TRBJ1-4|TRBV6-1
CASNLQGGTGVSEKLFF
TGTGCCAGCAACCTCCAGGGCGGGACAGGGGTGAGCGAAAAACTGTTTTTT
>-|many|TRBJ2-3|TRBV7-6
CASSLGGPRTVQDTQYF
TGTGCCAGCAGCTTGGGCGGGCCACGGACGGTACAAGATACGCAGTATTTT
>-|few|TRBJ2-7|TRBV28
CASTQGSYEQYF
TGTGCCAGCACTCAGGGCTCCTACGAGCAGTACTTC
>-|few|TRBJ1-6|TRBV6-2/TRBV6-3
CASSPTRNPEVLHF
TGTGCCAGCAGTCCTACGCGAAATCCGGAGGTCCTCCACTTT
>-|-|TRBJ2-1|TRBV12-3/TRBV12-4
CASSPIQGGNNEQFF
TGTGCCAGCAGCCCCATACAGGGAGGGAACAATGAGCAGTTCTTC
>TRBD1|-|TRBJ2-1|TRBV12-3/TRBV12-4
CASSEGQGFEQFF
TGTGCCAGCAGTGAGGGACAGGGGTTTGAGCAGTTCTTC
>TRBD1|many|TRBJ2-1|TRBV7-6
CASSLVRGRSYNEQFF
TGTGCCAGCAGCTTAGTAAGGGGGCGATCATACAATGAGCAGTTCTTC
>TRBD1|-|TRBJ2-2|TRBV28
CASSLKGADGELFF
TGTGCCAGCAGTTTAAAGGGGGCCGACGGGGAGCTGTTTTTT
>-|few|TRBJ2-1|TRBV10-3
CAIMSSVESNEQFF
TGTGCCATCATGAGTTCGGTCGAATCCAATGAGCAGTTCTTC
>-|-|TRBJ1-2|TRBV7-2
CASSLVAQGGSGGYTF
TGTGCCAGCAGCTTAGTCGCCCAGGGAGGATCAGGTGGCTACACCTTC
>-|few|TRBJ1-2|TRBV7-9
CASSRMGGQSPNYGYTF
TGTGCCAGCAGCCGTATGGGCGGACAGAGCCCAAACTATGGCTACACCTTC
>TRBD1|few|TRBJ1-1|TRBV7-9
CASSPGTGFMNTEAFF
TGTGCCAGCAGCCCAGGGACAGGATTCATGAACACTGAAGCTTTCTTT
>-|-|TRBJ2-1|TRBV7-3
CASSPQKGVFYNEQLF
TGTGCCAGCAGCCCCCAGAAAGGGGTATTCTACAATGAGCAGTTATTC
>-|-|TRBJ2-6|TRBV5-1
CASSSGPESGANVLTF
TGCGCCAGCAGCTCAGGACCCGAGTCTGGGGCCAACGTCCTGACTTTC
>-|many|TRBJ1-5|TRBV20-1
CSARAREFSNQPQHF
TGCAGTGCTAGAGCCCGGGAATTCAGCAATCAGCCCCAGCATTTT